These 4 T cell receptor beta chains were sequenced from one sample in a study of cytomegalovirus exposure and HLA in healthy donors (TCRdb year 2017). Library construction relied on the immunoSEQ multiplex PCR assay. For the multiplex PCR, a mixture combining 60 forward primers for TCR Vbeta segments and 13 reverse primers for TCR Jbeta segments was used. TCRdb re-hosts the immuneACCESS table, in-frame sequences only. Its copies lack some clones; in the studies checked, an unresolved V gene accounts for under half of them, and the cause for the rest is not known. The table held for this sample gives approximately 96,000 clones. The top ten clones comprise about 5.9% of the sample. The sequenced material came from PBMCs. Receptors originate from a girl aged 5-17 years in good health and CMV-seropositive.

V usage is TRBV7-3 and J usage is TRBJ2-5; D is ambiguous. Trimming pared 2 bases from V and 1 base from J, leaving 5 bases between. This CDR3 region has 13 residues. Germline CDR1 is SGHTA and CDR2 is FQGTGA. In DNA form, the CDR3 reads TGTGCCAGCAGCTTACAGGCCCAAGAGACCCAGTACTTC. It translates to CASSLQAQETQYF.

This chain connects TRBV7-9 to TRBJ1-1; 7 bases agree with TRBD1. This CDR3 contains 14 residues. V was pared by 5 bases and J by 7 bases, with 10 bases of the junction left unmatched. Germline V gene sequence: CDR1 SEHNR, CDR2 FQNEAQ (reference sequence). CDR3 protein: CASSPIMGDSEAFF. The CDR3 bases are TGTGCCAGCAGCCCCATAATGGGGGACAGTGAAGCTTTCTTT.

The chain is built from TRBV6-5 and TRBJ2-5; 8 bases align to TRBD1. With 4 bases clipped from V and 4 bases from J, the junction kept 11 bases outside the gene matches. This CDR3 is 16 amino acids long. Germline V lookup: CDR1 MNHEY, CDR2 SVGAGI. CDR3 amino acids: CASSSLSGGHGETQYF. CDR3 sequence (DNA): TGTGCCAGCAGTTCCCTCTCAGGGGGCCACGGAGAGACCCAGTACTTC.

The chain is built from TRBV28 and TRBJ1-2; the D is unclear. CDR1 MDHEN and CDR2 SYDVKM come from the germline V gene. CDR3 length equals 14 residues. V lost 6 bases to trimming and J lost 2 bases, with 13 bases between them. CDR3 loop: CASSSFSGNYGYTF. Written as DNA, the CDR3 is TGTGCCAGCAGCTCTTTTTCGGGAAACTATGGCTACACCTTC.